These 24 T cell receptor beta chains share one sample of origin, sequenced in a study of blood T cell repertoires in COVID-19. The data were produced by immunoSEQ multiplex PCR, yet TCRdb's version contains in-frame clones alone and is incomplete. The sample holds about 240,000 clones, roughly 80% seen once. Sequences were obtained from peripheral blood. These TCRs come from a woman under 30 with acute or convalescent COVID-19.

This chain connects TRBV7-2 to TRBJ1-3; 7 bases agree with TRBD1. V was clipped by 1 base and J by 4 bases; unmatched bases: 4. CDR1 is SGHTA, CDR2 FQGNSA, per germline. The CDR3 consists of 15 residues. In DNA, the CDR3 is TGTGCCAGCAGCTTAGACAGGGGTTCAGGAAACACCATATATTTT. Translated: CASSLDRGSGNTIYF.

This clone was counted once. The chain employs TRBV27 and TRBJ2-5, with TRBD1 identical over 9 bases. Germline CDR1 reads MNHEY; CDR2 reads SMNVEV (reference sequence). Unmatched junction bases numbered 15, after V lost 6 bases and J lost 4 bases. The CDR3 runs 17 residues. The CDR3 loop reads CASRLSYTPDRGETQYF. As DNA, the CDR3 is TGTGCCAGCAGATTGTCTTACACACCGGACAGGGGAGAGACCCAGTACTTC.

This clone was seen more than once but under ten times. The V and J genes are TRBV11-1 and TRBJ1-5; D is perhaps TRBD1 (5 bases). The CDR3 is 16 amino acids. From germline, CDR1 is SGHAT and CDR2 FQDESV (reference sequence). V lost 8 bases to trimming and J lost 1 base, with 18 bases between them. CDR3 DNA: TGTGCCAGCCACTACCCGAGGCCAGGGAGCAATCAGCCCCAGCATTTT. Its protein product is CASHYPRPGSNQPQHF.

The V and J genes are TRBV6-6 and TRBJ2-1, with D unclear. The CDR3 is 14 amino acids. The germline V gene encodes CDR1 MNHNY and CDR2 SVGAGI (reference sequence). V dropped 6 bases and J dropped 0 bases, with 9 bases sitting between them. The CDR3 region is CASSLRSSYNEQFF. The CDR3 DNA sequence: TGTGCCAGCAGCCTAAGGAGCTCCTACAATGAGCAGTTCTTC.

This clone occurred a few times. The chain uses TRBV6-2 or TRBV6-3 and TRBJ2-3; 8 nucleotides line up with TRBD2. J was trimmed by 4 bases and V by 0 bases; bases with no gene match: 6. Germline CDR1 reads MNHEY; CDR2 reads SVGEGT. This CDR3 contains 16 residues. The CDR3 DNA is TGTGCCAGCAGTTACTCCCGTCGGACTAGCCCAGATACGCAGTATTTT. This translates into CASSYSRRTSPDTQYF.

V is TRBV2 and J is TRBJ1-6; 9 bases line up with TRBD1. V lost 3 bases and J lost 8; bases outside the gene matches: 5. From germline, CDR1 is SNHLY and CDR2 FYNNEI. This CDR3 has 15 amino acids. CDR3 bases: TGTGCCAGCAGTGACTGGGACAGGGAAGATTCACCCCTCCACTTT. Translating it yields CASSDWDREDSPLHF.

This clone was found once. This CDR3 is CASSPRQGYEQYF. In DNA form, the CDR3 reads TGTGCCAGCAGTCCGAGACAGGGCTACGAGCAGTACTTC. V is TRBV6-2 or TRBV6-3 and J is TRBJ2-7; 7 bases map to TRBD1. CDR1 MNHEY and CDR2 SVGEGT come from the germline V gene. The CDR3 covers 13 residues. J lost 3 bases, V lost 5 bases, and 4 bases had no gene match.

V and J are TRBV5-1 and TRBJ2-5; D possibly corresponds to TRBD1 (6 bases). The CDR3 length is 15 residues. Germline V gene data show CDR1 as SGHRS and CDR2 as YFSETQ. Deletions cut 2 bases from V and 2 bases from J, with 13 bases between. CDR3 in amino acids: CASSFNIQGQETQYF. DNA for the CDR3: TGCGCCAGCAGCTTTAATATACAGGGACAAGAGACCCAGTACTTC. Supplemented by reference TRBV5-1 and TRBJ2-5, the full variable domain reads KAGVTQTPRYLIKTRGQQVTLSCSPISGHRSVSWYQQTPGQGLQFLFEYFSETQRNKGNFPGRFSGRQFSNSRSEMNVSTLELGDSALYLCASSFNIQGQETQYFGPGTRLLVL.

V and J are TRBV6-2 or TRBV6-3 and TRBJ2-7; D ambiguous. Trimming took off 2 bases at V and 3 bases at J, with 26 bases between the two ends. The CDR3 totals 19 residues. Germline-derived CDR1 and CDR2 are MNHEY and SVGEGT. As DNA, the CDR3 is TGTGCCAGCAGTTACATAGTTCGTATGATATGCGTATGCGGCTACGAGCAGTACTTC. Encoded protein: CASSYIVRMICVCGYEQYF.

This clone turned up a few times. The chain employs TRBV14 and TRBJ1-2; D is uncertain. V gave up 1 base and J gave up 2 bases, with 11 bases separating them. This CDR3 is 15 amino acids long. Looked up from germline, CDR1 is SGHDN and CDR2 is FVKESK. The CDR3 bases are TGTGCCAGCAGCCAAGTTGGTGGAGCCAACTATGGCTACACCTTC. Amino acid sequence: CASSQVGGANYGYTF.

This clone has just a few counts. V and J are TRBV6-5 and TRBJ1-4, with D unclear. Germline-derived CDR1 and CDR2 are MNHEY and SVGAGI. The CDR3 consists of 14 residues. V dropped 0 bases and J dropped 5 bases, with 7 bases sitting between them. CDR3 nucleotides: TGTGCCAGCAGTTACTCTGGGCGCAATGAAAAACTGTTTTTT. Its protein is CASSYSGRNEKLFF.

V and J are TRBV9 and TRBJ1-4, with D perhaps matching TRBD1 (6 bases). Trimming removed 6 bases from V and 4 bases from J, with 10 bases in between. The CDR3 length is 13 residues. Germline V gene data show CDR1 as SGDLS and CDR2 as YYNGEE. CDR3: CASKGGNNEKLFF. The CDR3 nucleotides are TGTGCCAGCAAGGGGGGGAATAATGAAAAACTGTTTTTT. The full variable domain, with the rest looked up from reference TRBV9 and TRBJ1-4, is DSGVTQTPKHLITATGQRVTLRCSPRSGDLSVYWYQQSLDQGLQFLIQYYNGEERAKGNILERFSAQQFPDLHSELNLSSLELGDSALYFCASKGGNNEKLFFGSGTQLSVL.

V is TRBV6-5 and J is TRBJ1-3; a weak D match, TRBD1 (5 bases). Germline V gives CDR1 MNHEY, CDR2 SVGAGI. The V end lost 4 bases, the J end lost 0 bases, and 10 bases lay between the germline ends. The CDR3 length is 15 residues. In DNA, the CDR3 is TGTGCCAGCAGTTCCCCAGGGTCCTCTGGAAACACCATATATTTT. Its translation: CASSSPGSSGNTIYF.

The chain combines TRBV30 with TRBJ1-3; 7 bases line up with TRBD1. The CDR3 is made up of 16 amino acids. With V trimmed by 2 bases and J by 8 bases, 15 bases remained unmatched. Germline CDR1 is GTSNPN and CDR2 is SVGIG (reference sequence). Written as DNA, the CDR3 is TGTGCCTGGAGTCCTACTAGGACAGGTCTGGTGGACACCATATATTTT. Translation: CAWSPTRTGLVDTIYF.

The V gene is TRBV27, the J gene TRBJ2-7, with 8 bases identical to TRBD2. V was clipped by 3 bases and J by 4 bases; unmatched bases: 20. The CDR3 runs to 19 residues. Germline CDR1 MNHEY, CDR2 SMNVEV (reference sequence). CDR3 DNA sequence: TGTGCCAGCAGTTTTAGTCCCCGGGGACTAGAAGGTTTGCCGTACGAGCAGTACTTC. It codes for CASSFSPRGLEGLPYEQYF.

The chain uses TRBV28 and TRBJ2-7; TRBD2 agrees at 8 bases. The ends lost 5 bases at V and 4 bases at J; junction bases unmatched: 7. Germline loops: CDR1 MDHEN, CDR2 SYDVKM. The CDR3 has 14 amino acids. The CDR3 sequence is CASSITGTSYEQYF. The CDR3 DNA reads as TGTGCCAGCAGTATAACCGGGACTAGTTACGAGCAGTACTTC.

This clone was counted a single time. V and J are TRBV2 and TRBJ1-4; tentatively, D is TRBD1 (5 bases). The CDR3 extends over 15 amino acids. Germline V gene sequence: CDR1 SNHLY, CDR2 FYNNEI. The V end was cut by 6 bases, the J end by 8 bases, with 19 bases between. CDR3 nucleotide sequence: TGTGCCAGCAGAACCCAGGCCCTGGGGGGAGAAAAACTGTTTTTT. Translating gives CASRTQALGGEKLFF. The full variable domain, in which reference TRBV2 and TRBJ1-4 provide the parts outside the CDR3, is EPEVTQTPSHQVTQMGQEVILRCVPISNHLYFYWYRQILGQKVEFLVSFYNNEISEKSEIFDDQFSVERPDGSNFTLKIRSTKLEDSAMYFCASRTQALGGEKLFFGSGTQLSVL.

The rearrangement links TRBV10-3 to TRBJ1-1; no clear D. The V end lost 1 base, the J end lost 1 base, and 4 bases lay between the germline ends. The V gene's germline CDR1 is ENHRY and CDR2 SYGVKD. The CDR3 is 13 residues long. Written as DNA, the CDR3 is TGTGCCATCAGTGAGTGGCAGAACACTGAAGCTTTCTTT. Translation gives CAISEWQNTEAFF.

The chain has TRBV5-8 and TRBJ2-5; 10 nucleotides line up with TRBD1. This CDR3 has 16 amino acids. The V segment lost 0 bases and the J segment 4 bases; nucleotides outside the gene matches: 6. The germline CDR1 and CDR2 sequences are SGHTS and YDEGEE. CDR3 residues: CASSLGDRGFLETQYF. The DNA for the CDR3 is TGTGCCAGCAGCTTGGGGGACAGGGGATTCCTAGAGACCCAGTACTTC.

The chain recombines TRBV5-1 with TRBJ1-1, with TRBD1 identical over 7 bases. The V and J ends lost 7 bases and 0 bases, in that order; junction bases with no gene match: 9. The CDR3 runs to 15 residues. Germline-derived CDR1 and CDR2 are SGHRS and YFSETQ. The CDR3 region is CASQADRLMNTEAFF. CDR3 in DNA: TGCGCCAGCCAGGCGGACAGGTTAATGAACACTGAAGCTTTCTTT.

This chain uses TRBV5-6 with TRBJ1-6, with D possibly being TRBD1 (5 bases). Trimming shortened V by 4 bases and J by 9 bases, and 11 bases separated the two germline ends. CDR1 and CDR2 from the germline V gene are SGHDT and YYEEEE. The CDR3 covers 13 residues. CDR3 in amino acids: CASSPGLGSPLHF. The CDR3 bases are TGTGCCAGCAGCCCAGGGTTGGGTTCACCCCTCCACTTT.

The chain employs TRBV28 and TRBJ2-1, with TRBD2 identical over 12 bases. CDR3 length: 16 amino acids. Unmatched junction bases numbered 5, after V lost 5 bases and J lost 3 bases. Germline lookup yields CDR1 MDHEN and CDR2 SYDVKM. The CDR3 reads CASSQTSGRNYNEQFF. The CDR3 DNA is TGTGCCAGCAGTCAAACTAGCGGGAGGAACTACAATGAGCAGTTCTTC.

This chain joins TRBV6-1 and TRBJ2-1; 7 nucleotides agree with TRBD2. Germline CDR1 and CDR2: MNHNS and SASEGT. This CDR3 is built from 15 residues. With V trimmed by 6 bases and J by 2 bases, 7 bases remained unmatched. CDR3 amino acids: CASRGLMAPYNEQFF. CDR3 bases: TGTGCCAGCAGGGGACTAATGGCCCCCTACAATGAGCAGTTCTTC.

The V gene is TRBV9, the J gene TRBJ1-3, with 10 bases identical to TRBD1. From germline, CDR1 is SGDLS and CDR2 YYNGEE. J lost 9 bases, V lost 3 bases, and 12 bases had no gene match. The length of the CDR3 is 16 residues. CDR3 coding DNA: TGTGCCAGCAGCGAGGGGGTGGGGACAGGGGTCATCACCATATATTTT. Its protein is CASSEGVGTGVITIYF.